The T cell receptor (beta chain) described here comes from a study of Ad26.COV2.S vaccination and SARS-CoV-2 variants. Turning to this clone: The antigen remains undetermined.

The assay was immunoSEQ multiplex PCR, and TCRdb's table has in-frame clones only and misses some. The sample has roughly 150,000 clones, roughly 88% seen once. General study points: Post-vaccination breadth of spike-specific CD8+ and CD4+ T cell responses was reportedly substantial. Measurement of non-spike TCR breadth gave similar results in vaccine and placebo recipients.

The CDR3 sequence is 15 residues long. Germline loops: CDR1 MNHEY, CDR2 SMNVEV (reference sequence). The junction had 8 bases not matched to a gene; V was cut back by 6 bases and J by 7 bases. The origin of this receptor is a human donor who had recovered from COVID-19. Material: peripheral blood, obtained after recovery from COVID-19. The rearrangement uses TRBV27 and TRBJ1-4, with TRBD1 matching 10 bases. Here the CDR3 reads CASRPRDRGLEKLFF. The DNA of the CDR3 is TGTGCCAGCAGACCCCGGGACAGGGGCCTTGAAAAACTGTTTTTT.